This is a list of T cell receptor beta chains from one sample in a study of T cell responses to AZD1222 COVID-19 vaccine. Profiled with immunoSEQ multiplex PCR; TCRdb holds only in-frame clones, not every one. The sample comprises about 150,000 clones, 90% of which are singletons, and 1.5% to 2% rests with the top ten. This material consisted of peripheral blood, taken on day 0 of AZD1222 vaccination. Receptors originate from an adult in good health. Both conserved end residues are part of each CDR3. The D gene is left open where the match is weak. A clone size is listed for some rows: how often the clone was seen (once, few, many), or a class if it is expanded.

TGCAGTGCTAGTACCCAGGGAAGTTTAAACACTGAAGCTTTCTTT CSASTQGSLNTEAFF TRBV20-1 15 NA NA TRBJ1-1
TGTGCCACCAGTGAATCGACACGGCTCGGCGAAGCTTTCTTT CATSESTRLGEAFF TRBV24-1 14 NA NA TRBJ1-1
TGCGCCAGCAGCCAAGGGTACCCTACTCTGTTAACTTTCTTT CASSQGYPTLLTFF TRBV4-3 14 NA NA TRBJ1-1
TGTGCCAGCCTCGGGACAGCCTACAATGAGCAGTTCTTC CASLGTAYNEQFF TRBV25-1 13 TRBD1 NA TRBJ2-1
TGTGCCAGCAGCCCTGGACAGGGGACCAACAATGAGCAGTTCTTC CASSPGQGTNNEQFF TRBV13 15 TRBD1 NA TRBJ2-1
TGTGCCATCAGAGACGGACTAGCGGGAATCTACGAGCAGTACTTC CAIRDGLAGIYEQYF TRBV10-3 15 TRBD2 few TRBJ2-7
TGTGCCAGCAGCTCCCGGGACAGTAATTCACCCCTCCACTTT CASSSRDSNSPLHF TRBV13 14 TRBD1 once TRBJ1-6
TGTGCCAGCAGGAAAGAGGCTAGCGGGAGCCACGAGCAGTACTTC CASRKEASGSHEQYF TRBV6-5 15 TRBD2 NA TRBJ2-7
TGTGCCAGCAGCGTAACTAGCGGGGCCCTCTGGGGAGAGCAGTACTTC CASSVTSGALWGEQYF TRBV5-6 16 TRBD2 NA TRBJ2-7
TGTGCCAGCAGTTTACGGCAACAAGAGACCCAGTACTTC CASSLRQQETQYF TRBV28 13 NA NA TRBJ2-5
TGCAGCGTTTTAGCGGGAGCCCACTACAATGAGCAGTTCTTC CSVLAGAHYNEQFF TRBV29-1 14 TRBD2 NA TRBJ2-1
TGTGCCAGCAGTCCAAACCGGGGGGCTAAGTCCTACGAGCAGTACTTC CASSPNRGAKSYEQYF TRBV28 16 NA few TRBJ2-7
TGCGCCAGCAGCTTGGATCTCGGGGGGAACACTGAAGCTTTCTTT CASSLDLGGNTEAFF TRBV5-1 15 NA NA TRBJ1-1
TGCAGCGTTGAAGGGACAGGGGGCGAAGCTTTCTTT CSVEGTGGEAFF TRBV29-1 12 TRBD1 NA TRBJ1-1
TGTGCCACCAGCAGGTCCGGGGCCTTCTACAATGAGCAGTTCTTC CATSRSGAFYNEQFF TRBV15 15 NA NA TRBJ2-1
TGTGCCAGCAGTTATAGGCCTGACTATGGCTACACCTTC CASSYRPDYGYTF TRBV28 13 NA NA TRBJ1-2
TGTGCCTGGAGTGTATATGGAGATACGCAGTATTTT CAWSVYGDTQYF TRBV30 12 NA NA TRBJ2-3